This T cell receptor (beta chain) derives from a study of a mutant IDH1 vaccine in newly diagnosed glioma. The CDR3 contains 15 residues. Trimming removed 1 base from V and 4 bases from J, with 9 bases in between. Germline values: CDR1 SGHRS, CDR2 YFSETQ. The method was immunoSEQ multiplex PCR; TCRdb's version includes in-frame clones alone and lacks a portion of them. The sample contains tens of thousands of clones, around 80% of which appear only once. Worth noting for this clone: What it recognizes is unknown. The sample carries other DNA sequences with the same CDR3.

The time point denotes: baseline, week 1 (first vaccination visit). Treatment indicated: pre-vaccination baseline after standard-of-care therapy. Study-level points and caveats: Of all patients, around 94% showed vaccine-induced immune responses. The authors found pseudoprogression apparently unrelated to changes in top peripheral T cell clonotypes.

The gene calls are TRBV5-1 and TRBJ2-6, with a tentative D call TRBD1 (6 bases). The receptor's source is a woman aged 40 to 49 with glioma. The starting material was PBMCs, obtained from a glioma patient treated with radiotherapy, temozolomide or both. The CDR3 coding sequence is TGCGCCAGCAGCTTGCAGGGGACAGGGGCCAACGTCCTGACTTTC. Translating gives CASSLQGTGANVLTF. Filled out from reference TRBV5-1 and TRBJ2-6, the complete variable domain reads KAGVTQTPRYLIKTRGQQVTLSCSPISGHRSVSWYQQTPGQGLQFLFEYFSETQRNKGNFPGRFSGRQFSNSRSEMNVSTLELGDSALYLCASSLQGTGANVLTFGAGSRLTVL.